A selection of T cell receptor beta chains follows, all from one sample in a study of siplizumab effects on memory and regulatory T cells. The repertoire was sequenced with immunoSEQ multiplex PCR; TCRdb's copy has only in-frame clones and lacks some. The sample holds under 150,000 clones, around 94% seen once. The source material was non-Treg CD4+ T cells sorted from blood. These receptor sequences come from a human donor in good health. CDR3s leave out the opening cysteine and the closing phenylalanine or tryptophan. Each record gives: CDR3 length, J gene, V gene, CDR3 protein.

length: 11; J: TRBJ1-5; V: TRBV7-2; CDR3: ASSPLVGEPQH
length: 10; J: TRBJ2-5; V: TRBV29-1; CDR3: SAGGVSETQY
length: 12; J: TRBJ1-5; V: TRBV6-1; CDR3: ASRTGQSTQPQH
length: 13; J: TRBJ1-1; V: TRBV14; CDR3: ASSRYDRTNTEAF
length: 11; J: NA; V: TRBV6-1; CDR3: ASKLGSFAEQY
length: 12; J: TRBJ1-1; V: TRBV18; CDR3: ATDNRIMNTEAF
length: 13; J: TRBJ1-2; V: TRBV5-6; CDR3: ASSGQTGGAYGYT
length: 12; J: TRBJ2-2; V: TRBV5-1; CDR3: ASSLPRTNGELF
length: 14; J: TRBJ1-1; V: TRBV7-2; CDR3: ASSLSLTSGAAEAF
length: 13; J: TRBJ2-7; V: TRBV7-8; CDR3: ASSLEWSGLREQY
length: 13; J: TRBJ1-3; V: TRBV27; CDR3: ASSFSQGALNTIY
length: 11; J: TRBJ1-5; V: TRBV12-5; CDR3: ASGLDSNQPQH
length: 14; J: TRBJ2-2; V: TRBV7-3; CDR3: ASSPRAGRNTGELF
length: 14; J: TRBJ2-5; V: TRBV11-2; CDR3: ASSLGAGRAVETQY
length: 14; J: TRBJ2-5; V: TRBV7-8; CDR3: ASSHTRDRGREAQY
length: 10; J: TRBJ2-7; V: TRBV5-1; CDR3: ASSTSGYEQY
length: 12; J: TRBJ2-6; V: TRBV5-6; CDR3: ASSFGDGANVLT
length: 12; J: TRBJ2-5; V: TRBV5-1; CDR3: ASGTSGHQETQY
length: 14; J: TRBJ1-5; V: TRBV19; CDR3: ASHPRWAGNGQPQH
length: 9; J: TRBJ1-4; V: TRBV20-1; CDR3: SGHLNEKLF
length: 13; J: TRBJ2-6; V: TRBV19; CDR3: ASKRGPSGANVLT
length: 10; J: TRBJ2-1; V: TRBV7-9; CDR3: ASGQDGDQQF
length: 13; J: TRBJ2-2; V: TRBV11-2; CDR3: ASSLRPTDTGELF
length: 13; J: TRBJ2-1; V: TRBV9; CDR3: ASSETSGTYNEQF
length: 13; J: TRBJ2-6; V: TRBV6-6; CDR3: ASSSTRSGANVLT
length: 15; J: TRBJ1-4; V: TRBV7-9; CDR3: ASSLAAGGWTNEKLF
length: 13; J: TRBJ1-2; V: TRBV5-4; CDR3: ASSSKTDGGYGYT
length: 12; J: TRBJ1-2; V: TRBV5-1; CDR3: ASSLDGGNYGYT
length: 14; J: TRBJ1-2; V: TRBV18; CDR3: ASSRRTDDLDYGYT
length: 12; J: TRBJ2-2; V: TRBV19; CDR3: ASRGRANTGELL
length: 14; J: TRBJ2-3; V: TRBV9; CDR3: ASSVDRPGKTDTQY
length: 12; J: TRBJ1-2; V: TRBV6-5; CDR3: ASSKPTGNYGYT
length: 13; J: TRBJ2-1; V: TRBV10-3; CDR3: AISLAGGYRNEQF
length: 9; J: TRBJ2-2; V: TRBV10-1; CDR3: ASRPGEELF
length: 9; J: TRBJ2-7; V: TRBV6-5; CDR3: ASSYSNEQY
length: 10; J: TRBJ1-1; V: TRBV30; CDR3: AWSIRVTEAF
length: 14; J: TRBJ1-2; V: TRBV7-9; CDR3: ASSLDLILSNYGYT